This T cell receptor beta chain was observed in a study of blood T cell repertoires in COVID-19. Study information: From the United States, Italy and Spain came samples of acute and convalescent COVID-19. PBMCs, B-cell-depleted T cells, or T cells were the source of the cDNA or gDNA that made up the material.

Original methodology: Reference gene primer amplification in the assay estimated nucleated cell counts. Clones were sequenced by immunoSEQ multiplex PCR, and TCRdb holds only the in-frame ones, with some missing. V and J calls and clone size are those listed in that table; D and trimming were worked out from the DNA. Seen here are approximately 200,000 clones, around 86% observed once, and the top ten hold less than 3.5%. V dropped 1 base and J dropped 5 bases, with 14 bases sitting between them. Germline V gives CDR1 SGHKS, CDR2 YYEKEE (reference sequence). The CDR3 consists of 15 residues. This sequence originates from a woman in her twenties or thirties with active or convalescent COVID-19. V gene TRBV5-5 combines with J gene TRBJ2-3, with D perhaps TRBD2 (7 bases). Sequencing was done on a sample of peripheral blood. The DNA of the CDR3 is TGTGCCAGCAGCTTGTTAGGGGGGGCGAGAGATACGCAGTATTTT. Its translation: CASSLLGGARDTQYF.